The 9 T cell receptor beta chains listed next were all sequenced from one sample in a study of PD-L1 blockade in urothelial cancer. Generated by immunoSEQ multiplex PCR, the TCRdb table keeps only in-frame clones and is missing some. This sample carries over 35,000 clones, about nine tenths of them seen once, and the ten largest clones take 11%. Time point here: pretreatment peripheral blood. Sequenced here: PBMCs, sampled around atezolizumab (anti-PD-L1) treatment. Every receptor here comes from a woman aged 55-75 years with urothelial cancer.

This sequence joins TRBV28 and TRBJ1-2; the D gene is possibly TRBD1 (6 bases). V gave up 8 bases and J gave up 4 bases, with 20 bases separating them. The CDR3 has 15 amino acids. Per germline, CDR1 MDHEN and CDR2 SYDVKM. Here the CDR3 reads CASEPPRDTSYGYTF. Here the CDR3 DNA reads TGTGCCAGCGAACCTCCCAGGGACACTAGCTATGGCTACACCTTC.

V and J are TRBV27 and TRBJ2-2; D perhaps matches TRBD2 (5 bases). V was pared by 6 bases and J by 1 base, with 18 bases between. This CDR3 spans 17 amino acids. CDR1 MNHEY and CDR2 SMNVEV come from the germline V gene (reference sequence). CDR3: CASSLAPGAVNTGELFF. In nucleotides, the CDR3 is TGTGCCAGCAGCCTTGCCCCCGGAGCGGTGAACACCGGGGAGCTGTTTTTT.

This chain joins TRBV4-2 and TRBJ2-7; TRBD1 is a possible D gene (5 bases). V was cut by 0 bases and J by 4 bases, with 10 bases left in between. The CDR3 totals 14 residues. CDR1 and CDR2 (germline): LGHNA, YNFKEQ. The CDR3 DNA sequence: TGTGCCAGCAGCCAAGAGTGGGGCGCTTACGAGCAGTACTTC. Translating gives CASSQEWGAYEQYF.

This sequence joins TRBV4-2 and TRBJ2-5; 8 bases fit TRBD2. Germline trimming cut 0 bases from V and 3 bases from J; bases unmatched to any gene: 9. Germline CDR1 is LGHNA and CDR2 is YNFKEQ. This CDR3 has 17 amino acids. The CDR3 loop is CASSQEGTGGPKETQYF. CDR3 nucleotides: TGTGCCAGCAGCCAAGAAGGTACGGGAGGGCCCAAAGAGACCCAGTACTTC.

The chain couples TRBV5-4 to TRBJ2-1, with 9 bases aligning to TRBD2. Germline V CDR1 and CDR2: SGHNT, YYREEE (reference sequence). V gave up 5 bases and J gave up 6 bases; unmatched junction bases: 6. CDR3 length: 14 residues. DNA of the CDR3: TGTGCCAGCAGGGATAGCGGGAGCTCCAATGAGCAGTTCTTC. Protein sequence: CASRDSGSSNEQFF. Full variable domain (outside the CDR3, taken from reference TRBV5-4 and TRBJ2-1): ETGVTQSPTHLIKTRGQQVTLRCSSQSGHNTVSWYQQALGQGPQFIFQYYREEENGRGNFPPRFSGLQFPNYSSELNVNALELDDSALYLCASRDSGSSNEQFFGPGTRLTVL.

V usage is TRBV11-2 and J usage is TRBJ2-5, with no clear D. This CDR3 has 11 residues. Germline V lookup: CDR1 SGHAT, CDR2 FQNNGV. With 3 bases removed from V and 4 bases from J, the gap between germline ends came to 3 bases. The chain's CDR3 is CASSFRETQYF. For the CDR3, the DNA is TGTGCCAGCAGCTTTAGAGAGACCCAGTACTTC.

The V call is TRBV4-2, the J call TRBJ2-7; TRBD2 matches 14 bases. CDR1 is LGHNA, CDR2 YNFKEQ, per germline. V lost 4 bases and J lost 0; bases outside the gene matches: 20. The CDR3 consists of 22 residues. The chain's CDR3 is CASSPHMTTGTSGRGGSYEQYF. DNA of the CDR3: TGTGCCAGCAGCCCTCACATGACGACCGGGACTAGCGGGAGAGGGGGCTCCTACGAGCAGTACTTC.

This chain connects TRBV6-5 to TRBJ1-2, with 12 nucleotides matching TRBD1. CDR1 is MNHEY, CDR2 SVGAGI, per germline. The V gene end was trimmed by 5 bases and the J gene end by 6 bases; junction bases not matched to a gene: 7. This CDR3 is 15 amino acids long. The CDR3 here is CASSAGTGGPNGYTF. The DNA for the CDR3 is TGTGCCAGCAGTGCCGGGACAGGGGGCCCTAATGGCTACACCTTC.

This clone appeared once. This chain links TRBV7-2 with TRBJ2-7; 12 bases match TRBD2. J lost 2 bases, V lost 5 bases, and 7 bases had no gene match. The germline V gene encodes CDR1 SGHTA and CDR2 FQGNSA. The CDR3 has 16 amino acids. CDR3 DNA sequence: TGTGCCAGCAGCCCAGGACTAGCGGGATCCCCCTACGAGCAGTACTTC. Amino acid sequence: CASSPGLAGSPYEQYF.